This is a list of T cell receptor beta chains from one sample in a study of blood T cell repertoires in COVID-19. Produced via immunoSEQ multiplex PCR; TCRdb's table is partial and in-frame only. The sample contains 84,000 or so clones, roughly 80% of which appear only once. Sequenced: peripheral blood. These receptor sequences come from a woman aged 70-85 years with active or convalescent COVID-19. CDR3s include the opening cysteine and the closing phenylalanine or tryptophan. D genes are given only for firm matches. Clone size is not always given. Where it is, it says once, few, many or a class for expanded clones.

J	length	V	size	D	DNA	CDR3
TRBJ1-2	14	TRBV28	.	.	TGTGCCAGCAGTTTAACGGGAGGGTATAGGGGCTACACCTTC	CASSLTGGYRGYTF
TRBJ1-2	13	TRBV28	.	TRBD1	TGTGCCAGCAGTTTTGGGGACAGGGAAAGCTACACCTTC	CASSFGDRESYTF
TRBJ2-5	16	TRBV14	.	.	TGTGCCAGCACCGAACGGGACACTCCAAAAAGGGAGACCCAGTACTTC	CASTERDTPKRETQYF
TRBJ1-1	14	TRBV10-3	.	.	TGTGCCATCAGTAAGGCTGGGACTCTCACTGAAGCTTTCTTT	CAISKAGTLTEAFF
TRBJ2-3	15	TRBV7-9	.	.	TGTGCCAGCAGCCCATACCTGACAGGCGGGGATACGCAGTATTTT	CASSPYLTGGDTQYF
TRBJ1-5	16	TRBV24-1	.	.	TGTGCCACCAGTGACAACAGGGTTTGGGACAATCAGCCCCAGCATTTT	CATSDNRVWDNQPQHF
TRBJ2-2	18	TRBV7-2	.	TRBD2	TGTGCCAGCAGCTTAGCTGGTAGCGGGGGGAGGTACACCGGGGAGCTGTTTTTT	CASSLAGSGGRYTGELFF
TRBJ2-7	15	TRBV28	medium-sized	.	TGTGCCAGCAGATCTATGTTTCCGCTTACCTACGAGCAGTACTTC	CASRSMFPLTYEQYF
TRBJ2-7	14	TRBV10-1	.	.	TGCGCCAGCAGTGAAATTGCCCAGGGGGGCGAGCAGTACTTC	CASSEIAQGGEQYF
TRBJ1-4	13	TRBV2	.	TRBD1	TGTGCCAGCACTGGACAGGGAGACGAAAAACTGTTTTTT	CASTGQGDEKLFF
TRBJ1-1	14	TRBV19	.	.	TGTGCCAGTAGTATCCCCAGGGCATTCCCTGAAGCTTTCTTT	CASSIPRAFPEAFF
TRBJ2-2	14	TRBV5-1	once	.	TGCGCCAGCAGCTTGGCCTATGTCACCGGGGAGCTGTTTTTT	CASSLAYVTGELFF
TRBJ1-2	11	TRBV7-9	.	.	TGTGCCAGCAGCTTATCTTCGGGCTACACCTTC	CASSLSSGYTF
TRBJ2-3	14	TRBV7-9	.	.	TGTGCCAGCAGCGGGACTGGGAGCACAGATACGCAGTATTTT	CASSGTGSTDTQYF
TRBJ2-7	16	TRBV11-2	.	TRBD1	TGTGCCAGCAGCTCAAGGTGGGGGACAGGGGCCTACGAGCAGTACTTC	CASSSRWGTGAYEQYF
TRBJ1-1	15	TRBV9	.	.	TGTGCCAGCAGCGCGCAGGGGACCTCGGACACTGAAGCTTTCTTT	CASSAQGTSDTEAFF
TRBJ1-2	15	TRBV15	.	.	TGTGCCACCAGCAGAGTGTTCTCAGGGGCACATGGCTACACCTTC	CATSRVFSGAHGYTF
TRBJ2-7	14	TRBV7-2	.	.	TGTGCCAGCAGCTTATTTTTAGTTTCTTACGAGCAGTACTTC	CASSLFLVSYEQYF
TRBJ2-6	14	TRBV5-1	.	.	TGCGCCAGCAGCTTCCTAACTGGGGCCAACGTCCTGACTTTC	CASSFLTGANVLTF
TRBJ2-3	18	TRBV5-6	.	TRBD1	TGTGCCAGCAGCTTACCGACAGGGTCGGTATTCCCCACAGATACGCAGTATTTT	CASSLPTGSVFPTDTQYF
TRBJ2-1	15	TRBV5-6	once	.	TGTGCCAGCAGCTTGTTTTGGACAGAGGAGAATGAGCAGTTCTTC	CASSLFWTEENEQFF
TRBJ1-1	14	TRBV5-1	.	.	TGCGCCAGCAGCCACTTCGGGGAGGGGACTGAAGCTTTCTTT	CASSHFGEGTEAFF
TRBJ2-7	15	TRBV18	.	.	TGTGCCAGCTCACCGGACTTACCAATATCCTACGAGCAGTACTTC	CASSPDLPISYEQYF
TRBJ1-4	13	TRBV25-1	.	.	TGTGCCAGCAGTGGGTTCCCAGGGCAAAAACTGTTTTTT	CASSGFPGQKLFF
TRBJ1-2	17	TRBV11-2	.	TRBD1	TGTGCCAGCAGCTCTATAGGACAGGGTCCCGCCCGTAATGGCTACACCTTC	CASSSIGQGPARNGYTF
TRBJ1-2	13	TRBV6-1	.	.	TGTGCCAGCAGTGAGCGTCGGGGGGATGGCTACACCTTC	CASSERRGDGYTF